This T cell receptor beta chain appears in the sequencing data of a study of response to subunit inactivated influenza vaccine (dated by TCRdb to 2016 to 2018). About the study as a whole: The study used deep quantitative T cell receptor repertoire profiling to track responses to a trivalent subunit inactivated influenza vaccine. What the authors observed across the whole study: The authors suggested that each seasonal influenza vaccination may recruit only a limited number of new T cells.

From a lookup of the germline V gene, CDR1 and CDR2 are SGHRS and YFSETQ. The CDR3 runs 15 residues from the cysteine to the phenylalanine. The DNA shown is the 45-base CDR3, in frame from base 1. Trimming costs V 0 bases and J 5 bases, and their ends lie 13 bases apart. Read against the paper, the sample's time point label means: 45 to 50 days after influenza vaccine administration. The sample holds many counts of this clonotype. Its target antigen remains unknown. No base qualities exist here, and no much larger clone lies one base off it. The library was generated by RT-PCR. The sample was run on an Illumina HiSeq 2500. TCRdb trimmed public reads at Q25 via fastp, called clones via MiXCR and kept in-frame beta chains. Under each unique CDR3 protein, matching rows form one entry showing the most common genes and DNA. The sample contains hundreds of thousands of distinct CDR3 sequences, about 10% of them found a single time. The top ten clones comprise less than 15% of the sample.

The TCR was taken from a man aged 50 to 59 who received an inactivated influenza vaccine. Donor details come from another sample of the same person, matched by shared clones. The V gene is TRBV5-1 and the J gene is TRBJ2-3; no confident D gene assignment can be made. This specimen consisted of PBMCs from blood, obtained more than 35 days after vaccination. The DNA reads TGCGCCAGCAGCTTGGGCAGGAAGGTGGGAGATACGCAGTATTTT. Translation gives CASSLGRKVGDTQYF.